This is a list of T cell receptor beta chains from one sample in a study of blood T cell repertoires in COVID-19. Sequencing used immunoSEQ multiplex PCR; TCRdb keeps in-frame clones, though not all of them. The sample lists 500,000 or so clones, 75% to 90% occurring once. The source material was PBMCs or T cells enriched from blood (not recorded which). Every receptor here comes from a woman aged 18-30 years who had recovered from COVID-19. Each CDR3 is given with its conserved first and last residue. D genes are given only for firm matches. Size is omitted from some rows. Given values are once, few, many or a class for expanded clones.

j_call clone_size v_call cdr3_length d_call cdr3_aa cdr3_nt
TRBJ1-1 . TRBV7-9 13 . CASSPQSGAEAFF TGTGCCAGCAGCCCTCAATCAGGGGCTGAAGCTTTCTTT
TRBJ1-1 . TRBV29-1 10 TRBD1 CSVVQGVAFF TGCAGCGTCGTACAGGGGGTAGCTTTCTTT
TRBJ1-6 few TRBV18 15 TRBD1 CASSPQQGDNSPLHF TGTGCCAGCTCACCACAACAGGGGGATAATTCACCCCTCCACTTT
TRBJ1-5 few TRBV15 15 TRBD1 CATSIDRGLHQPQHF TGTGCCACCAGCATCGACAGGGGGCTACATCAGCCCCAGCATTTT
TRBJ1-1 few TRBV7-8 14 . CASSPSSRGTEAFF TGTGCCAGCAGCCCGTCTTCCCGCGGCACTGAAGCTTTCTTT
TRBJ1-4 . TRBV19 16 . CASSGQTAGTNEKLFF TGTGCCAGTAGTGGCCAGACGGCGGGCACTAATGAAAAACTGTTTTTT
TRBJ1-1 . TRBV19 14 . CASSIEVSGTEAFF TGTGCCAGTAGTATAGAAGTAAGCGGGACTGAAGCTTTCTTT
TRBJ2-7 once TRBV6-1 13 . CASSDRGVGEQYF TGTGCCAGCAGTGACAGGGGAGTAGGCGAGCAGTACTTC
TRBJ2-1 . TRBV7-9 16 TRBD2 CASSGGLAGGQYEQFF TGTGCCAGCAGCGGAGGACTAGCGGGGGGGCAGTATGAGCAGTTCTTC
TRBJ1-6 . TRBV9 15 . CASSLGGAQNSPLHF TGTGCCAGCAGCCTTGGGGGGGCTCAGAATTCACCCCTCCACTTT
TRBJ1-1 . TRBV6-2/TRBV6-3 17 . CASSLSGHKSMNTEAFF TGTGCCAGCAGTTTATCGGGACACAAGAGCATGAACACTGAAGCTTTCTTT
TRBJ2-1 . TRBV29-1 19 TRBD1 CSVPLPWDRGVWAHNEQFF TGCAGCGTCCCCCTACCCTGGGACAGGGGTGTATGGGCGCACAATGAGCAGTTCTTC
TRBJ2-7 . TRBV19 14 TRBD1 CASNPDRGTYEQYF TGTGCCAGTAATCCGGACAGGGGAACCTACGAGCAGTACTTC
TRBJ2-7 . TRBV27 13 TRBD1 CASSPGQGYEQYF TGTGCCAGCAGTCCCGGACAGGGCTACGAGCAGTACTTC
TRBJ2-7 once TRBV5-1 14 . CASSLSGFDYEQYF TGCGCCAGCAGCTTAAGCGGCTTTGACTACGAGCAGTACTTC
TRBJ1-5 . TRBV28 16 . CASSPPPNARNQPQHF TGTGCCAGCAGTCCTCCCCCCAACGCTAGGAATCAGCCCCAGCATTTT
TRBJ2-5 . TRBV3-1/TRBV3-2 17 . CASSQVTGQGGQETQYF TGTGCCAGCAGCCAAGTAACAGGCCAGGGGGGTCAAGAGACCCAGTACTTC
TRBJ1-1 . TRBV11-2 14 . CASSLQGQNTEAFF TGTGCCAGCAGCTTGCAGGGACAGAACACTGAAGCTTTCTTT
TRBJ2-1 . TRBV2 15 . CASSYGTPDNNEQFF TGTGCCAGCAGTTACGGGACACCGGATAACAATGAGCAGTTCTTC